The entry that follows covers one T cell receptor (beta chain) sequence. Its antigen is currently unknown. This CDR3 contains 12 residues. Germline V gene lookup returns CDR1 SGHRS and CDR2 YFSETQ. V gave up 1 base and J gave up 11 bases, with 12 bases separating them. This record comes from a study of T cells in localized non-small cell lung cancer. TCRdb's copy holds only in-frame clones and misses some; the assay was immunoSEQ multiplex PCR. The sample includes about 15,000 clones, approximately 85% seen only once; the top ten take less than 5%. Findings of the study overall: Appearing in adjacent lung were a median approximately 50 of the top 100 tumor clones. Heterogeneity cannot be ruled out, as sequencing used one tumor region only. The greatest T cell clonality was found in uninvolved adjacent lung (higher than in tumor).

The specimen comprised peripheral blood, sampled before any cancer treatment. The sequence was collected from a woman aged 40 to 75 with stage I lung adenocarcinoma. The V and J genes are TRBV5-1 and TRBJ1-1, with D perhaps matching TRBD1 (5 bases). The CDR3 bases are TGCGCCAGCAGCTTGACGGGACCTAGGGCTTTCTTT. It codes for CASSLTGPRAFF.